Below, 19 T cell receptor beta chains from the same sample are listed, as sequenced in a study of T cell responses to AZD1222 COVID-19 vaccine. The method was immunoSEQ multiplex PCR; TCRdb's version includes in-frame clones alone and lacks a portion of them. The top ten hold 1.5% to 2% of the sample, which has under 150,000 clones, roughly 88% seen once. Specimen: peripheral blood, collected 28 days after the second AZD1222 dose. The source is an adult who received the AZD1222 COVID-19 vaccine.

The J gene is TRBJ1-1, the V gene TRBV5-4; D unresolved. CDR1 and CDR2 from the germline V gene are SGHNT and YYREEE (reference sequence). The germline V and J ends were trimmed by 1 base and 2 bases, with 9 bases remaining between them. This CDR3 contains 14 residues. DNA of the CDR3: TGTGCCAGCAGCTTGTCGGGGAGAAACACTGAAGCTTTCTTT. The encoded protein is CASSLSGRNTEAFF.

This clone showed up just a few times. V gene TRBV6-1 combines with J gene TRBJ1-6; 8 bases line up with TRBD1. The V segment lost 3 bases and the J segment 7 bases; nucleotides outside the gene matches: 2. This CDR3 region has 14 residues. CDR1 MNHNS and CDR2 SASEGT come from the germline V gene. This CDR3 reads CASSETGANSPLHF. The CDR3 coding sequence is TGTGCCAGCAGTGAGACAGGGGCCAATTCACCCCTCCACTTT.

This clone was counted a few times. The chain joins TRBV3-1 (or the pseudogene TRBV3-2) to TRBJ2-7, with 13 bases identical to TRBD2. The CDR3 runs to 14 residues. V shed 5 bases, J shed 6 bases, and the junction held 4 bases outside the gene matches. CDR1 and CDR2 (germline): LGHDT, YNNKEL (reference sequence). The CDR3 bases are TGTGCCAGCAGCTTACTAGCGGGAGGGCGCGAGCAGTACTTC. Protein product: CASSLLAGGREQYF.

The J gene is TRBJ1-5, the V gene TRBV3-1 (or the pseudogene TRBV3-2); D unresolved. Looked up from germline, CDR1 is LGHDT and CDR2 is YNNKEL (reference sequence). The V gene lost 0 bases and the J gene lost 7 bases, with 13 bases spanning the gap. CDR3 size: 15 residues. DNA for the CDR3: TGTGCCAGCAGCCAAGAAACTACGGGGTGGCAGCCCCAGCATTTT. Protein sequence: CASSQETTGWQPQHF.

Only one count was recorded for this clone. CDR3 loop: CASSLNLGQGSGGYTF. In nucleotides, the CDR3 is TGCGCCAGCAGCTTGAATTTGGGACAGGGTTCGGGCGGCTACACCTTC. The chain joins TRBV5-1 to TRBJ1-2; 9 bases match TRBD1. V shed 1 base, J shed 8 bases, and the junction held 12 bases outside the gene matches. The V gene's germline CDR1 is SGHRS and CDR2 YFSETQ. The CDR3 consists of 16 residues.

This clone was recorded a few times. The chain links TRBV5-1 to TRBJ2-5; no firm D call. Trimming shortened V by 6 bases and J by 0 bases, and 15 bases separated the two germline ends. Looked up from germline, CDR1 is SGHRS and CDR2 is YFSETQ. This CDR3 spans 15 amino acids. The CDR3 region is CASTYSGGNQETQYF. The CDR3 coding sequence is TGCGCCAGCACCTATTCCGGCGGAAACCAAGAGACCCAGTACTTC.

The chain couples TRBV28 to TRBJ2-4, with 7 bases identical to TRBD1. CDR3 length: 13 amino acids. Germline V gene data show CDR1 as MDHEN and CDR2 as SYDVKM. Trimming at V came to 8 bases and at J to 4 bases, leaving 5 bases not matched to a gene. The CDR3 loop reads CASARDSKNIQYF. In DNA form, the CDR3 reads TGTGCCAGCGCCCGGGACAGTAAAAACATTCAGTACTTC.

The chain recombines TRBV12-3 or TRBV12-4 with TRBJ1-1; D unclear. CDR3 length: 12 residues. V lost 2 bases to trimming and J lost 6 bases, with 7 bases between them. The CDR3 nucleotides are TGTGCCAGCAGTTTACGGAAGTCTGAAGCTTTCTTT. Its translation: CASSLRKSEAFF.

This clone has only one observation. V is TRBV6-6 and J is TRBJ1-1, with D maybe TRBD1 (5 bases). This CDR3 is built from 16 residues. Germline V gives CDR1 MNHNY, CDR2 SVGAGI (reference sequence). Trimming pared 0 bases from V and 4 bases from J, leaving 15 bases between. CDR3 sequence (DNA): TGTGCCAGCAGTTACTCACCCTCAGGGTTTGGCACTGAAGCTTTCTTT. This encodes CASSYSPSGFGTEAFF.

The DNA of the CDR3 is TGTGCCATCAGTGTTGGGGTGAACACTGAAGCTTTCTTT. It translates to CAISVGVNTEAFF. This chain joins TRBV10-3 and TRBJ1-1, with D hard to call. The V end lost 4 bases, the J end lost 0 bases, and 6 bases lay between the germline ends. CDR3 size: 13 residues. Per the germline V gene, CDR1 is ENHRY and CDR2 is SYGVKD.

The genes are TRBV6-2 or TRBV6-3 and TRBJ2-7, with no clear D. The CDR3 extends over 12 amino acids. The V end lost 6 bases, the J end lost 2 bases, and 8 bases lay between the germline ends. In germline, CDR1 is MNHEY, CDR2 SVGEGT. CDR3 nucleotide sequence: TGTGCCAGCAGCCAATCAACCTACGAGCAGTACTTC. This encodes CASSQSTYEQYF.

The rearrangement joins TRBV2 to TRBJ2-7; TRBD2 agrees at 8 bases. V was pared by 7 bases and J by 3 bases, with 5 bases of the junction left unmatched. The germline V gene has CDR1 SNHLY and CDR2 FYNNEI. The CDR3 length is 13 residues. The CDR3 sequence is CASTAGGFYEQYF. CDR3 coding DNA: TGTGCCAGCACGGCGGGAGGATTCTACGAGCAGTACTTC.

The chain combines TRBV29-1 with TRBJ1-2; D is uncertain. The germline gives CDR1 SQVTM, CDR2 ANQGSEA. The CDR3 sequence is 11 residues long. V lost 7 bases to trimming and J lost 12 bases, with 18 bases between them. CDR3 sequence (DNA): TGCAGCGCCAATATCCAAGGGCGGGACACCTTC. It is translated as CSANIQGRDTF. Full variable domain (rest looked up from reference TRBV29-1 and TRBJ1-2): SAVISQKPSRDICQRGTSLTIQCQVDSQVTMMFWYRQQPGQSLTLIATANQGSEATYESGFVIDKFPISRPNLTFSTLTVSNMSPEDSSIYLCSANIQGRDTFGSGTRLTVV.

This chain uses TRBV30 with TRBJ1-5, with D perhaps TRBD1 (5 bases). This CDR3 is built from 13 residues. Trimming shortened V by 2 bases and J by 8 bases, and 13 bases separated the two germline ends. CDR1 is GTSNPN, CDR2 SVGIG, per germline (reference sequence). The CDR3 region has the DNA TGTGCCTGGAGTCCCGGGGACGGTGAGCCCCAGCATTTT. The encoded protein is CAWSPGDGEPQHF.

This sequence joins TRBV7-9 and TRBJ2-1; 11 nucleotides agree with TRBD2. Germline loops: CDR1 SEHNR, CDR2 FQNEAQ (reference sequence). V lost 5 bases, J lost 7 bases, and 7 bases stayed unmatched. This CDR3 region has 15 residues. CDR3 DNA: TGTGCCAGCAGCCTTAGCGGGAGGGCGCTGAATGAGCAGTTCTTC. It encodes CASSLSGRALNEQFF.

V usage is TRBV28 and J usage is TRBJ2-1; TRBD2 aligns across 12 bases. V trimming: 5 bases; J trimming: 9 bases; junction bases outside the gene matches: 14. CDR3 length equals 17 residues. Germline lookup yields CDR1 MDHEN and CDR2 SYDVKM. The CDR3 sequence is CASSISPLAGGPVEQFF. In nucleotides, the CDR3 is TGTGCCAGCAGTATATCCCCTCTAGCGGGAGGGCCGGTTGAGCAGTTCTTC. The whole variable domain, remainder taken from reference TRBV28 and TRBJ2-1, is DVKVTQSSRYLVKRTGEKVFLECVQDMDHENMFWYRQDPGLGLRLIYFSYDVKMKEKGDIPEGYSVSREKKERFSLILESASTNQTSMYLCASSISPLAGGPVEQFFGPGTRLTVL.

In nucleotides, the CDR3 is TGTGCCAGCAGTCCAGCGACGTACCCCTACGAGCAGTACTTC. This sequence encodes CASSPATYPYEQYF. The chain couples TRBV6-2 or TRBV6-3 to TRBJ2-7; no reliable D call. Germline CDR1 reads MNHEY; CDR2 reads SVGEGT. Trimming removed 5 bases from V and 2 bases from J, with 13 bases in between. The CDR3 totals 14 residues.

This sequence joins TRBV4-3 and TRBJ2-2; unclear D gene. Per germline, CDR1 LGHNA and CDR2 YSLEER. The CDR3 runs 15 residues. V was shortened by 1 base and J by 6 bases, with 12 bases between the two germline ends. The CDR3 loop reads CASSQGPTFAGELFF. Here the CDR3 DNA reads TGCGCCAGCAGCCAAGGCCCAACTTTTGCCGGGGAGCTGTTTTTT.

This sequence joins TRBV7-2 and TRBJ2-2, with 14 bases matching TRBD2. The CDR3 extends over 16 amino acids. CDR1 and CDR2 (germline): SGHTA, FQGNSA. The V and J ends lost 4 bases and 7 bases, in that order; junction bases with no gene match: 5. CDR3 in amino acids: CASSSRLAGGLGELFF. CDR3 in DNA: TGTGCCAGCAGCTCCAGACTAGCGGGAGGGCTCGGGGAGCTGTTTTTT.